This T cell receptor (beta chain) was profiled in a study of T cells in Graves' hyperthyroidism and ophthalmopathy. Study results and caveats: A model built on 13 V-J features separated ophthalmopathy from stable hyperthyroidism.

Researchers amplified the TCR beta CDR3 regions from RNA transcripts. RT-PCR in the first round (using the HTBI primer set) targeted the TCR CDR3. MiXCR, applied by TCRdb to the multiplex PCR reads, yields one record per CDR3 protein. The data hold almost 600,000 distinct CDR3 sequences, with roughly 14% observed a single time. Hyperthyroidism in the patients, aged 18 to 65, was newly diagnosed and under 2 months in duration. Diagnosing involved the use of clinical symptoms, serum thyroxine and TRAb, thyroid ultrasound and orbital computed tomography. The blood was taken when hyperthyroidism was first diagnosed, before any ophthalmopathy symptoms showed up. This clonotype occurred many times. Its antigen is still unknown. V lost 7 bases to trimming and J lost 6 bases, with 13 bases between them. This CDR3 has 12 amino acids. The germline gives CDR1 GTSNPN, CDR2 SVGIG (reference sequence).

The sequencing input was blood. The receptor's source is a young woman with Graves' hyperthyroidism that later progressed to Graves' ophthalmopathy. The chain combines TRBV30 with TRBJ1-5; tentatively, D is TRBD1 (6 bases). The CDR3: CALQQGSQPQHF. Here the CDR3 DNA reads TGTGCCTTACAACAGGGTAGTCAGCCCCAGCATTTT.